The 20 T cell receptor beta chains in this list originate from one sample, sequenced in a study of PD-1 blockade in classical Hodgkin lymphoma. The assay was immunoSEQ multiplex PCR, and TCRdb's table has in-frame clones only and misses some. The data show 20,000 to 25,000 clones, about 94% seen once. The time point here: newly diagnosed, previously untreated cHL patient sample. The specimen was peripheral blood mononuclear cells (PBMCs). Receptor source: a human donor with classical Hodgkin lymphoma.

The chain carries TRBV19 and TRBJ2-1; D may be TRBD2 (6 bases). Trimming took off 6 bases at V and 6 bases at J, with 21 bases between the two ends. Looked up from germline, CDR1 is LNHDA and CDR2 is SQIVND (reference sequence). The CDR3 is 16 residues long. The CDR3 DNA reads TGTGCCAGTAGGAGGGGAGGCTCGGGTGGCGGCAATGAGCAGTTCTTC. This codes for CASRRGGSGGGNEQFF. Together with reference TRBV19 and TRBJ2-1, the CDR3 gives the full variable domain: DGGITQSPKYLFRKEGQNVTLSCEQNLNHDAMYWYRQDPGQGLRLIYYSQIVNDFQKGDIAEGYSVSREKKESFPLTVTSAQKNPTAFYLCASRRGGSGGGNEQFFGPGTRLTVL.

The chain carries TRBV6-5 and TRBJ1-1, with D possibly being TRBD1 (6 bases). This CDR3 has 16 residues. Trimming took 2 bases from V and 2 from J, leaving 15 bases between them. In germline, CDR1 is MNHEY, CDR2 SVGAGI. The CDR3 nucleotides read TGTGCCAGCAGTTACGTTTTCGGGGGGCTCAACACTGAAGCTTTCTTT. It is translated as CASSYVFGGLNTEAFF.

The chain employs TRBV6-1 and TRBJ1-3; possibly TRBD1 for D (6 bases). CDR3 size: 14 residues. Trimming took off 8 bases at V and 7 bases at J, with 18 bases between the two ends. Germline CDR1 MNHNS, CDR2 SASEGT. The CDR3 DNA reads TGTGCCAGCGTCCGCAGGGGTAGTTATAACACCATATATTTT. Protein sequence: CASVRRGSYNTIYF.

The chain combines TRBV5-1 with TRBJ2-1; 10 positions match TRBD1. This CDR3 spans 16 amino acids. V trimming: 1 base; J trimming: 6 bases; junction bases outside the gene matches: 7. Germline V gene sequence: CDR1 SGHRS, CDR2 YFSETQ. The CDR3 sequence: CASSLRPGQGGNEQFF. Here the CDR3 DNA reads TGCGCCAGCAGCTTGCGCCCAGGACAGGGGGGCAATGAGCAGTTCTTC.

Only one count was recorded for this clone. This chain uses TRBV11-2 with TRBJ1-5; D unresolved. This CDR3 is 13 amino acids long. Per germline, CDR1 SGHAT and CDR2 FQNNGV. Between the trimmed V and J ends, which lost 0 bases and 5 bases, there was a span of 5 bases. The CDR3 protein is CASSLEHDQPQHF. CDR3 DNA sequence: TGTGCCAGCAGCTTAGAGCATGATCAGCCCCAGCATTTT.

V gene TRBV6-5 combines with J gene TRBJ1-5; D is possibly TRBD1 (6 bases). The V gene lost 10 bases and the J gene lost 5 bases, with 12 bases spanning the gap. This CDR3 comprises 12 residues. Germline V gene data show CDR1 as MNHEY and CDR2 as SVGAGI. CDR3 loop: CATGEGDQPQHF. CDR3 DNA sequence: TGTGCCACCGGAGAGGGGGATCAGCCCCAGCATTTT.

The chain employs TRBV29-1 and TRBJ2-2; D possibly matches TRBD1 or TRBD2 (5 bases each). This CDR3 contains 14 residues. V lost 5 bases, J lost 7 bases, and 17 bases lay in between. The V gene's germline CDR1 is SQVTM and CDR2 ANQGSEA. The CDR3 protein is CSVSGAGLGGELFF. In nucleotides, the CDR3 is TGCAGCGTTTCCGGGGCGGGCCTCGGCGGGGAGCTGTTTTTT.

This chain connects TRBV6-5 to TRBJ2-5; D is possibly TRBD1 or TRBD2 (5 bases each). Germline V gene lookup returns CDR1 MNHEY and CDR2 SVGAGI. Trimming left V 8 bases short and J 0 bases short, with 16 bases between. The CDR3 has 15 residues. The CDR3 sequence is CASSRGVANQETQYF. CDR3 coding DNA: TGTGCCAGCTCCCGGGGCGTTGCCAACCAAGAGACCCAGTACTTC.

The chain combines TRBV4-1 with TRBJ1-3; no reliable D call. V was trimmed by 0 bases and J by 3 bases, leaving 9 bases between them. The germline gives CDR1 MGHRA, CDR2 YSYEKL. The CDR3 length is 15 residues. The CDR3 nucleotides are TGCGCCAGCAGCCAAGAACCGTCGGGTGGAAACACCATATATTTT. Protein product: CASSQEPSGGNTIYF.

This rearrangement joins TRBV4-1 to TRBJ1-4; no reliable D call. The CDR3 is 14 residues long. V lost 4 bases and J lost 7, with 13 bases in between. Per germline, CDR1 MGHRA and CDR2 YSYEKL. CDR3 amino acids: CASSRAPTGEKLFF. CDR3 sequence (DNA): TGCGCCAGCAGCCGGGCCCCGACGGGTGAAAAACTGTTTTTT.

The V and J genes are TRBV18 and TRBJ2-5, with TRBD1 matching over 7 bases. Germline lookup yields CDR1 KGHSH and CDR2 LQKENI. The CDR3 spans 14 residues. Trimming at V came to 3 bases and at J to 5 bases, leaving 6 bases not matched to a gene. The CDR3 is CASSPLDREETQYF. The CDR3 bases are TGTGCCAGCTCACCCTTAGACAGGGAGGAGACCCAGTACTTC.

The V and J genes are TRBV28 and TRBJ1-6; 8 bases are shared with TRBD1. Germline V gives CDR1 MDHEN, CDR2 SYDVKM. V gave up 1 base and J gave up 10 bases; unmatched junction bases: 6. CDR3 size: 15 residues. CDR3 nucleotide sequence: TGTGCCAGCAGTTTATTTGACAGGGGAGGGTCACCCCTCCACTTT. Translation: CASSLFDRGGSPLHF.

The rearrangement links TRBV2 to TRBJ1-2, with TRBD1 matching over 12 bases. V lost 3 bases to trimming and J lost 2 bases; unmatched junction nucleotides: 13. This CDR3 contains 19 residues. Germline CDR1 SNHLY, CDR2 FYNNEI. CDR3 in amino acids: CASSDLPGTGGRWNYGYTF. DNA for the CDR3: TGTGCCAGCAGTGATCTTCCGGGGACAGGGGGCAGGTGGAACTATGGCTACACCTTC. The entire variable domain, with the rest obtained from reference TRBV2 and TRBJ1-2, is as follows: EPEVTQTPSHQVTQMGQEVILRCVPISNHLYFYWYRQILGQKVEFLVSFYNNEISEKSEIFDDQFSVERPDGSNFTLKIRSTKLEDSAMYFCASSDLPGTGGRWNYGYTFGSGTRLTVV.

The rearrangement links TRBV11-2 to TRBJ1-1; unclear D gene. The CDR3 loop spans 14 amino acids. The germline gives CDR1 SGHAT, CDR2 FQNNGV. Trimming pared 2 bases from V and 3 bases from J, leaving 10 bases between. The CDR3 region is CASSLLHRYTEAFF. For the CDR3, the DNA is TGTGCCAGCAGCTTATTACATCGTTACACTGAAGCTTTCTTT.

The chain joins TRBV7-2 to TRBJ2-2, with TRBD2 matching over 8 bases. There are 16 residues in the CDR3. V trimming: 0 bases; J trimming: 5 bases; junction bases outside the gene matches: 5. Per germline, CDR1 SGHTA and CDR2 FQGNSA. CDR3 protein: CASSLASGGPTGELFF. Written as DNA, the CDR3 is TGTGCCAGCAGCTTAGCTTCGGGGGGGCCGACCGGGGAGCTGTTTTTT. Variable domain in full (rest from reference TRBV7-2 and TRBJ2-2): GAGVSQSPSNKVTEKGKDVELRCDPISGHTALYWYRQSLGQGLEFLIYFQGNSAPDKSGLPSDRFSAERTGGSVSTLTIQRTQQEDSAVYLCASSLASGGPTGELFFGEGSRLTVL.

The chain uses TRBV7-9 and TRBJ2-3, with 9 nucleotides matching TRBD2. The J segment lost 0 bases and the V segment lost 4 bases, leaving 8 bases of the junction unmatched. The CDR3 is 17 amino acids. Looked up from germline, CDR1 is SEHNR and CDR2 is FQNEAQ (reference sequence). CDR3 nucleotides: TGTGCCAGCAGCTCCATACTCAGCGGGGGGAGCACAGATACGCAGTATTTT. The encoded protein is CASSSILSGGSTDTQYF.

The rearrangement links TRBV28 to TRBJ2-7; a possible D gene is TRBD1 (5 bases). The CDR3 is made up of 16 amino acids. V was clipped by 2 bases and J by 2 bases, with 16 bases between them. CDR1 MDHEN and CDR2 SYDVKM come from the germline V gene. The CDR3 spells CASSLDPHGAAYEQYF. The CDR3 nucleotides read TGTGCCAGCAGTTTAGACCCGCATGGGGCCGCCTACGAGCAGTACTTC.

The genes are TRBV27 and TRBJ1-5; TRBD1 matches 7 bases. This CDR3 comprises 14 residues. V gave up 6 bases and J gave up 6 bases; unmatched junction bases: 8. CDR1 MNHEY and CDR2 SMNVEV come from the germline V gene (reference sequence). The CDR3 sequence is CASRPPGGGQPQHF. DNA of the CDR3: TGTGCCAGCAGGCCTCCAGGGGGTGGTCAGCCCCAGCATTTT.

V is TRBV15 and J is TRBJ1-4; D ambiguous. Trimming cost V 0 bases and J 0 bases, with 8 bases left between them. Germline CDR1 LNHNV, CDR2 YYDKDF (reference sequence). The CDR3 is 16 amino acids. This chain's CDR3 is CATSRDPDATNEKLFF. CDR3 nucleotides: TGTGCCACCAGCAGAGATCCGGATGCAACTAATGAAAAACTGTTTTTT.

The gene calls are TRBV5-8 and TRBJ1-4; TRBD1 is a possible D gene (6 bases). Germline-derived CDR1 and CDR2 are SGHTS and YDEGEE. The V and J ends lost 1 base and 4 bases respectively, with 11 bases between them. This CDR3 spans 15 amino acids. The DNA of the CDR3 is TGTGCCAGCAGCTTGCGGGGGCCCAGTAATGAAAAACTGTTTTTT. This sequence encodes CASSLRGPSNEKLFF.